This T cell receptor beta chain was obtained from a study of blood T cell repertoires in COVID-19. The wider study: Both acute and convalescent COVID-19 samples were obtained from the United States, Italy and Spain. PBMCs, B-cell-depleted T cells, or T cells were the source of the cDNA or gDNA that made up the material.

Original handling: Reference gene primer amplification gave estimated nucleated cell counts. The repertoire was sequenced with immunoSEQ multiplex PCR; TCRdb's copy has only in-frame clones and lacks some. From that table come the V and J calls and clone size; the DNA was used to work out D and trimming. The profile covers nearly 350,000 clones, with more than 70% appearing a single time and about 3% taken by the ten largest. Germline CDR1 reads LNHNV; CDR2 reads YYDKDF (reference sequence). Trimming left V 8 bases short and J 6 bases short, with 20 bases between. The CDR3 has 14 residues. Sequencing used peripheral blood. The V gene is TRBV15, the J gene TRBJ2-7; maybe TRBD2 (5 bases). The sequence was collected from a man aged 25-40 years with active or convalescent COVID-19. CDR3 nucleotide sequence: TGTGCCACCTCATCCCGACGGGATGGCTCCGAGCAGTACTTC. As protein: CATSSRRDGSEQYF.